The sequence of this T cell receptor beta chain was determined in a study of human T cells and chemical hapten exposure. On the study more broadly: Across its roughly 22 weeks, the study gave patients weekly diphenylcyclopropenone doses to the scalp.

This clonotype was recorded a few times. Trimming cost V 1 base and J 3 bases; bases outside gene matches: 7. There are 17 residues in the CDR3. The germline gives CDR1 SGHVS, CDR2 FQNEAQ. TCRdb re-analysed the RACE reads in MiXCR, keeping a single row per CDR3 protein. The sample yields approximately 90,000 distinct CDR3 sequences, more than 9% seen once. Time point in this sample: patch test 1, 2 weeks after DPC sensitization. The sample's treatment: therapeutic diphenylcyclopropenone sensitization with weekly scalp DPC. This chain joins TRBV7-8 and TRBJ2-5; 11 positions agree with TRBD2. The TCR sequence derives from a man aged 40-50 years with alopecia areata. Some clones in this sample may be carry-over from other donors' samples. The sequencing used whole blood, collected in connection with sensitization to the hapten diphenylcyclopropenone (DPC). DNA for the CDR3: TGTGCCAGCAGCTTAGGTCGACCGGGACTAGCGGAAGAGACCCAGTACTTC. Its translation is CASSLGRPGLAEETQYF.